The 5 T cell receptor beta chains given below trace back to one sample, sequenced in a study of T cells in localized non-small cell lung cancer. Measured with immunoSEQ multiplex PCR; TCRdb has only the in-frame clones, and not every one. The data hold over a thousand clones, with 36% observed a single time. The specimen was lung tumor tissue, collected before any cancer treatment. The source of these receptors is a woman aged 40-70 years with stage I lung adenocarcinoma.

This chain connects TRBV29-1 to TRBJ2-5, with TRBD1 matching over 11 bases. CDR1 and CDR2 from the germline V gene are SQVTM and ANQGSEA. The CDR3 has 13 amino acids. Trimming at V came to 6 bases and at J to 4 bases, leaving 4 bases not matched to a gene. The CDR3 coding sequence is TGCAGCGTGGCCGGGACAGGGGGAGAGACCCAGTACTTC. Translating gives CSVAGTGGETQYF.

Here the CDR3 reads CASRMEQGALDTEAFF. CDR3 nucleotides: TGTGCCAGCAGGATGGAACAGGGGGCGCTCGACACTGAAGCTTTCTTT. This chain joins TRBV28 and TRBJ1-1; 9 bases are a match to TRBD1. The CDR3 runs 16 residues. Germline assignment: CDR1 MDHEN and CDR2 SYDVKM. The junction had 11 bases not matched to a gene; V was cut back by 6 bases and J by 3 bases.

V is TRBV1 and J is TRBJ1-1. TRBV1 is assigned pseudogene status. The CDR3 loop spans 16 amino acids. The CDR3 loop reads CASSQDQGVMNTEAFF. The CDR3 nucleotides read TGCGCCAGCAGCCAAGATCAGGGAGTTATGAACACTGAAGCTTTCTTT.

This chain joins TRBV29-1 and TRBJ2-3; 8 positions agree with TRBD1. The CDR3 length is 16 residues. With 0 bases clipped from V and 8 bases from J, the junction kept 13 bases outside the gene matches. The germline CDR1 and CDR2 sequences are SQVTM and ANQGSEA. The CDR3 sequence is CSVEDWGSAGGVTQYF. The CDR3 DNA is TGCAGCGTTGAAGATTGGGGGTCGGCAGGGGGCGTTACGCAGTATTTT.

Notes on this clone: One or more nucleotides could not be called with certainty, so the encoded amino acid is given as X. The rearrangement joins TRBV19 to TRBJ2-2, with no clear D. From germline, CDR1 is LNHDA and CDR2 SQIVND (reference sequence). The CDR3 is made up of 13 amino acids. The germline V and J ends were trimmed by 7 bases and 0 bases, with 6 bases remaining between them. DNA of the CDR3: TGTGCCAGTARTAACCCGAACACCGGGGAGCTGTTTTTT. It codes for CASXNPNTGELFF.